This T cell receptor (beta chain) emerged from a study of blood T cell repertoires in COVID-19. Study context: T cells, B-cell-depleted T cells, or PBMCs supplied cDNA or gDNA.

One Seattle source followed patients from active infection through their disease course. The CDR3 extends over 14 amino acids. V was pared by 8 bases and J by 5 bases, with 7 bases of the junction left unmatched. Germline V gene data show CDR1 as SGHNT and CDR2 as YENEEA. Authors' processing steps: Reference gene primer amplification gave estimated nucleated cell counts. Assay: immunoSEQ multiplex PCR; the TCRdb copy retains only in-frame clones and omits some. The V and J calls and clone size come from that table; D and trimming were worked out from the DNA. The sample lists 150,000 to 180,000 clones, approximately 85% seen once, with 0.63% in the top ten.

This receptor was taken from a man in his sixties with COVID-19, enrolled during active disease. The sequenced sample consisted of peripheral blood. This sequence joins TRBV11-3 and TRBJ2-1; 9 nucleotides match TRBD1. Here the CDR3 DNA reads TGTGCCAGCGGATGGACAGGGGACGACAATGAGCAGTTCTTC. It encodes CASGWTGDDNEQFF.